One sample yielded the 30 T cell receptor beta chains listed below, sequenced in a study of T-cell memory formation after mild COVID-19. TCRdb reprocessed the 5' RACE reads with MiXCR, giving one entry per CDR3 protein. Among some 210,000 distinct CDR3 sequences listed, 10% to 13% were seen once. The sequenced sample consisted of PBMCs or a T cell subset sorted from them (not recorded which). Receptors originate from a man between 18 and 29 years old who had mild COVID-19 (a few samples of this study predate the infection). Cell type and time point are not known.

The gene calls are TRBV5-4 and TRBJ1-1; D gene unclear. V shed 4 bases and J shed 1 base, with 20 bases lying between them. Germline CDR1 and CDR2: SGHNT and YYREEE (reference sequence). This CDR3 has 17 amino acids. The CDR3 protein is CASSPQSEVLWNTEAFF. The CDR3, as DNA: TGTGCCAGCAGCCCGCAGTCAGAGGTCCTGTGGAACACTGAAGCTTTCTTT.

The CDR3 DNA is TGTGCCAGCTCACGACCGGGAGCTGAGAAAGAGACCCAGTACTTC. It encodes CASSRPGAEKETQYF. J is TRBJ2-5 and V is TRBV18; the D gene is possibly TRBD2 (6 bases). The CDR3 contains 15 residues. V lost 4 bases to trimming and J lost 3 bases, with 15 bases between them. Germline V gene lookup returns CDR1 KGHSH and CDR2 LQKENI.

This clonotype was counted only a few times. The chain combines TRBV18 with TRBJ2-7; 10 nucleotides agree with TRBD1. This CDR3 has 13 residues. Germline lookup yields CDR1 KGHSH and CDR2 LQKENI. The V segment lost 4 bases and the J segment 5 bases; nucleotides outside the gene matches: 2. The CDR3 DNA sequence: TGTGCCAGCTCACGGGGGACAGGGGACGAGCAGTACGTC. Translated, it gives CASSRGTGDEQYV.

The V and J genes are TRBV20-1 and TRBJ2-2; possible D gene TRBD2, 5 bases. The V end was cut by 3 bases, the J end by 6 bases, with 11 bases between. The CDR3 covers 13 residues. Germline V lookup: CDR1 DFQATT, CDR2 SNEGSKA (reference sequence). CDR3 nucleotide sequence: TGCAGTGCTAGTGAGCGGATGGCCGGGGAGCTGTTTTTT. Amino acids: CSASERMAGELFF.

The chain links TRBV29-1 to TRBJ1-1; no definite D call. The V gene's germline CDR1 is SQVTM and CDR2 ANQGSEA. This CDR3 is 13 amino acids long. V lost 4 bases, J lost 3 bases, and 12 bases lay in between. The CDR3 here is CSVAPAGYTEAFF. In nucleotides, the CDR3 is TGCAGCGTTGCCCCCGCCGGGTACACTGAAGCTTTCTTT.

The chain combines TRBV20-1 with TRBJ1-5; D gene unclear. The CDR3 contains 13 residues. Germline-derived CDR1 and CDR2 are DFQATT and SNEGSKA (reference sequence). V lost 7 bases to trimming and J lost 7 bases, with 17 bases between them. The CDR3 nucleotides read TGCAGTGTAGGACCCACGGGAAACCAGCCCCAGCATTTT. Its translation: CSVGPTGNQPQHF.

This clonotype has a count of ten or more. The rearrangement uses TRBV12-3 or TRBV12-4 and TRBJ2-5; 7 bases are a match to TRBD2. The CDR3 spans 13 residues. The V and J ends lost 4 bases and 4 bases, in that order; junction bases with no gene match: 3. CDR3 region: CASSSGGRETQYF. The CDR3 DNA follows: TGTGCCAGCAGTTCGGGGGGAAGAGAGACCCAGTACTTC.

V and J are TRBV16 and TRBJ1-1; D gene unclear. Germline V CDR1 and CDR2: KGHSY, FQNENV. CDR3 length: 13 residues. Trimming took 2 bases from V and 11 from J, leaving 15 bases between them. The CDR3: CASSQASGLGAFF. CDR3 DNA sequence: TGTGCCAGCAGCCAAGCTTCGGGGTTAGGGGCTTTCTTT.

The chain has TRBV5-4 and TRBJ1-5; D is unclear. V gave up 3 bases and J gave up 3 bases, with 10 bases separating them. The germline V gene encodes CDR1 SGHNT and CDR2 YYREEE (reference sequence). This CDR3 spans 14 amino acids. The CDR3 DNA follows: TGTGCCAGCAGCTCCGACGGATACAATCAGCCCCAGCATTTT. Protein sequence: CASSSDGYNQPQHF.

The J gene is TRBJ1-2, the V gene TRBV2; D is uncertain. The CDR3 is 12 residues long. V was pared by 6 bases and J by 0 bases, with 5 bases between. Germline V gene lookup returns CDR1 SNHLY and CDR2 FYNNEI. The CDR3 nucleotides read TGTGCCAGCAGGGGAACTAACTATGGCTACACCTTC. Its protein product is CASRGTNYGYTF.

The gene calls are TRBV28 and TRBJ2-5, with D uncertain. V was shortened by 4 bases and J by 5 bases, with 14 bases between the two germline ends. CDR1 is MDHEN and CDR2 is SYDVKM in the germline V gene. The CDR3 sequence is 14 residues long. CDR3 region: CASSSADRPETQYF. CDR3 sequence (DNA): TGTGCCAGCAGTTCCGCCGACCGACCCGAGACCCAGTACTTC.

The gene calls are TRBV12-3 or TRBV12-4 and TRBJ2-5, with 9 positions matching TRBD2. V lost 2 bases to trimming and J lost 7 bases; unmatched junction nucleotides: 11. The CDR3 covers 16 residues. The CDR3 DNA follows: TGTGCCAGCAGTTTAACTTCTAGCGGGGAGCAGCTGACCCAGTACTTC. Its protein is CASSLTSSGEQLTQYF.

The J gene is TRBJ2-2, the V gene TRBV4-2; TRBD1 might be the D (6 bases). Per the germline V gene, CDR1 is LGHNA and CDR2 is YNFKEQ. CDR3 length: 16 residues. Trimming stripped 3 bases from V and 3 bases from J, with 14 bases between. CDR3 coding DNA: TGTGCCAGCAGCCATCCGAGACAGGAGTACACCGGGGAGCTGTTTTTT. The encoded protein is CASSHPRQEYTGELFF.

J is TRBJ2-3 and V is TRBV6-2 or TRBV6-3, with D unclear. With 3 bases removed from V and 2 bases from J, the gap between germline ends came to 3 bases. Germline V lookup: CDR1 MNHEY, CDR2 SVGEGT. CDR3 length: 12 residues. For the CDR3, the DNA is TGTGCCAGCAGTTATCTCACAGATACGCAGTATTTT. Protein sequence: CASSYLTDTQYF.

In this sample, this clonotype turned up once. CDR3 sequence (DNA): TGTGCCAGCAGGGACAGTTCCTTTCCATATAGTGGCTACACCTTC. Translation gives CASRDSSFPYSGYTF. The chain recombines TRBV12-3 or TRBV12-4 with TRBJ1-2, with a weak D call TRBD1 (6 bases). The CDR3 has 15 amino acids. Trimming left V 6 bases short and J 7 bases short, with 21 bases between.

V and J are TRBV7-2 and TRBJ1-6; no firm D call. There are 15 residues in the CDR3. Germline V gene lookup returns CDR1 SGHTA and CDR2 FQGNSA. Trimming took 3 bases from V and 10 from J, leaving 16 bases between them. The CDR3 sequence: CASSFSLLLRSPLHF. CDR3 coding DNA: TGTGCCAGCAGCTTTTCCCTCTTACTTCGATCACCCCTCCACTTT.

CDR3 amino acids: CATSRAAQVGNIQYF. For the CDR3, the DNA is TGTGCCACCAGCAGAGCGGCCCAAGTAGGAAACATTCAGTACTTC. The chain has TRBV15 and TRBJ2-4; D call uncertain. The germline V gene has CDR1 LNHNV and CDR2 YYDKDF (reference sequence). The CDR3 extends over 15 amino acids. V lost 1 base and J 6 bases, leaving 13 bases between the germline ends.

This clonotype appeared a few times. The chain joins TRBV4-3 to TRBJ1-3, with D unclear. Germline V gene sequence: CDR1 LGHNA, CDR2 YSLEER. CDR3 length: 15 amino acids. Trimming shortened V by 0 bases and J by 9 bases, and 15 bases separated the two germline ends. The CDR3 bases are TGCGCCAGCAGCCAAGAATCCAGCCCCAAGGGCACCATATATTTT. Amino acid sequence: CASSQESSPKGTIYF.

This clonotype was found a few times. The chain joins TRBV7-8 to TRBJ2-1; D perhaps matches TRBD2 (5 bases). CDR3 length equals 15 residues. The germline V and J ends were trimmed by 5 bases and 4 bases, with 15 bases remaining between them. CDR1 and CDR2 (germline): SGHVS, FQNEAQ. The CDR3 bases are TGTGCCAGCAGCCCCGGCGTGGAGGTTTACAATGAGCAGTTCTTC. The encoded protein is CASSPGVEVYNEQFF.

V and J are TRBV2 and TRBJ1-2, with D unclear. The CDR3 extends over 14 amino acids. V lost 1 base and J 4 bases, leaving 10 bases between the germline ends. The germline CDR1 and CDR2 sequences are SNHLY and FYNNEI. CDR3: CASSEERWSYGYTF. The CDR3 bases are TGTGCCAGCAGTGAAGAACGCTGGAGCTATGGCTACACCTTC.

The rearrangement uses TRBV7-3 and TRBJ2-5; D might be TRBD2 (6 bases). The V gene's germline CDR1 is SGHTA and CDR2 FQGTGA. The V end lost 1 base, the J end lost 4 bases, and 13 bases lay between the germline ends. CDR3 size: 15 residues. CDR3 residues: CASSLSRGSIETQYF. CDR3 nucleotides: TGTGCCAGCAGCTTAAGCCGGGGGTCAATAGAGACCCAGTACTTC.

This sequence joins TRBV18 and TRBJ1-3, with TRBD1 matching 9 bases. CDR1 KGHSH and CDR2 LQKENI come from the germline V gene. With V trimmed by 4 bases and J by 3 bases, 7 bases remained unmatched. The CDR3 has 16 amino acids. CDR3 loop: CASSLTGGADGNTIYF. In DNA form, the CDR3 reads TGTGCCAGCTCACTCACAGGGGGCGCGGATGGAAACACCATATATTTT. The variable domain in full, completed from reference TRBV18 and TRBJ1-3, reads NAGVMQNPRHLVRRRGQEARLRCSPMKGHSHVYWYRQLPEEGLKFMVYLQKENIIDESGMPKERFSAEFPKEGPSILRIQQVVRGDSAAYFCASSLTGGADGNTIYFGEGSWLTVV.

This clonotype was counted only a few times. This chain joins TRBV11-3 and TRBJ1-1; D unresolved. V gave up 0 bases and J gave up 1 base, with 6 bases separating them. CDR3 length equals 14 residues. Germline CDR1 is SGHNT and CDR2 is YENEEA. CDR3 in amino acids: CASSLDGPNTEAFF. CDR3 bases: TGTGCCAGCAGCTTAGACGGCCCGAACACTGAAGCTTTCTTT.

Ten or more counts support this clonotype. The chain carries TRBV29-1 and TRBJ1-1; 10 bases align to TRBD1. Germline V gives CDR1 SQVTM, CDR2 ANQGSEA. Unmatched junction bases numbered 7, after V lost 4 bases and J lost 5 bases. The CDR3 contains 14 residues. DNA for the CDR3: TGCAGCGTTGTCGACAGGGGGCAAGGAACTGAAGCTTTCTTT. It specifies CSVVDRGQGTEAFF.

This clonotype was detected only a few times. The chain joins TRBV6-2 or TRBV6-3 to TRBJ2-1, with 8 nucleotides matching TRBD2. From germline, CDR1 is MNHEY and CDR2 SVGEGT. Germline trimming cut 4 bases from V and 2 bases from J; bases unmatched to any gene: 4. The length of the CDR3 is 15 residues. CDR3: CASSFGGGPYNEQFF. The CDR3 coding sequence is TGTGCCAGCAGTTTTGGCGGGGGGCCCTACAATGAGCAGTTCTTC.

The rearrangement uses TRBV6-2 or TRBV6-3 and TRBJ2-2, with D uncertain. Trimming pared 0 bases from V and 4 bases from J, leaving 6 bases between. The V gene's germline CDR1 is MNHEY and CDR2 SVGEGT. The CDR3 contains 14 residues. CDR3 in amino acids: CASSYSTITGELFF. CDR3 coding DNA: TGTGCCAGCAGTTACTCGACCATCACCGGGGAGCTGTTTTTT.

The chain links TRBV3-1 to TRBJ1-6; a weak D match, TRBD1 (6 bases). The CDR3 sequence is 14 residues long. The germline gives CDR1 LGHDT, CDR2 YNNKEL (reference sequence). Trimming removed 2 bases from V and 9 bases from J, with 11 bases in between. CDR3 sequence (DNA): TGTGCCAGCAGCCAACTACAGGGTGGTTCACCCCTCCACTTT. This encodes CASSQLQGGSPLHF.

The V and J genes are TRBV21-1 and TRBJ1-5; TRBD1, the D gene given by the table, was not confirmed from the DNA. TRBV21-1 is flagged as a pseudogene. This CDR3 contains 11 residues. This CDR3 reads CASSMSQPQHF. The CDR3 nucleotides read TGTGCCAGCAGTATGTCCCAGCCCCAGCATTTT.

This clonotype was counted between two and nine times. V usage is TRBV12-3 or TRBV12-4 and J usage is TRBJ1-2; 7 bases line up with TRBD1. V gave up 4 bases and J gave up 5 bases; unmatched junction bases: 4. There are 13 residues in the CDR3. The CDR3 DNA sequence: TGTGCCAGCAGTTCCTCGGGACAGTATGGCTACACCTTC. Protein: CASSSSGQYGYTF.

The V gene is TRBV7-3, the J gene TRBJ2-1; D is uncertain. V was shortened by 5 bases and J by 3 bases, with 17 bases between the two germline ends. Germline lookup yields CDR1 SGHTA and CDR2 FQGTGA. The CDR3 loop spans 16 amino acids. CDR3 residues: CASSPRNPVLYNEQFF. The CDR3, as DNA: TGTGCCAGCAGCCCGAGAAACCCTGTTCTCTACAATGAGCAGTTCTTC. The whole variable domain, remainder taken from reference TRBV7-3 and TRBJ2-1, is GAGVSQTPSNKVTEKGKYVELRCDPISGHTALYWYRQSLGQGPEFLIYFQGTGAADDSGLPNDRFFAVRPEGSVSTLKIQRTERGDSAVYLCASSPRNPVLYNEQFFGPGTRLTVL.